This is a list of T cell receptor beta chains from one sample in a study of blood T cell repertoires in COVID-19. Produced via immunoSEQ multiplex PCR; TCRdb's table is partial and in-frame only. The repertoire holds under 300,000 clones, with roughly 85% as singletons. The sample was peripheral blood. The receptor source for this set is a woman aged 50 to 65 who had recovered from COVID-19. CDR3s include the opening cysteine and the closing phenylalanine or tryptophan. A D gene is named only where the DNA matches it firmly. Clone size is not always given. Where it is, it says once, few, many or a class for expanded clones.

V gene: TRBV25-1
D gene: NA
J gene: TRBJ2-1
clone size: once
CDR3 DNA: TGTGCCAGCAGTGGCCAGGGTGGGTTCTATGAGCAGTTCTTC
CDR3 protein: CASSGQGGFYEQFF

V gene: TRBV5-8
D gene: NA
J gene: TRBJ2-2
clone size: NA
CDR3 DNA: TGTGCCAGCAGGAAGGCCCTTGGGCCCGGGGAGCTGTTTTTT
CDR3 protein: CASRKALGPGELFF

V gene: TRBV5-4
D gene: NA
J gene: TRBJ2-2
clone size: few
CDR3 DNA: TGTGCCAGCAGCTTGAGCAGGGCGAACACCGGGGAGCTGTTTTTT
CDR3 protein: CASSLSRANTGELFF

V gene: TRBV9
D gene: TRBD1
J gene: TRBJ2-1
clone size: NA
CDR3 DNA: TGTGCCAGCAGCGTCGGGACAGGGTCGAGTATCGATGAGCAGTTCTTC
CDR3 protein: CASSVGTGSSIDEQFF

V gene: TRBV15
D gene: NA
J gene: TRBJ1-1
clone size: NA
CDR3 DNA: TGTGCCACCAGCAGAGATAGGAACACTGAAGCTTTCTTT
CDR3 protein: CATSRDRNTEAFF

V gene: TRBV21-1
D gene: NA
J gene: TRBJ2-7
clone size: NA
CDR3 DNA: TGTGCCAGCAGCAAAGCCCAAGTACCACAGGAGAACCCCTACGAGCAGTACTTC
CDR3 protein: CASSKAQVPQENPYEQYF

V gene: TRBV6-6
D gene: TRBD2
J gene: TRBJ2-2
clone size: NA
CDR3 DNA: TGTGCCAGCAGCGGTAGCGGGAGTCCGAACACCGGGGAGCTGTTTTTT
CDR3 protein: CASSGSGSPNTGELFF

V gene: TRBV7-8
D gene: NA
J gene: TRBJ1-4
clone size: few
CDR3 DNA: TGTGCCAGCAGCTTAGCAACAGGCTTCAAGAATGAAAAACTGTTTTTT
CDR3 protein: CASSLATGFKNEKLFF

V gene: TRBV7-6
D gene: TRBD2
J gene: TRBJ2-1
clone size: NA
CDR3 DNA: TGTGCCAGCAGCCCCTTTCCCGGGAGGGGAGGAAATGAGCAGTTCTTC
CDR3 protein: CASSPFPGRGGNEQFF

V gene: TRBV6-2/TRBV6-3
D gene: TRBD1
J gene: TRBJ1-5
clone size: NA
CDR3 DNA: TGTGCCAGCAGTTACCGGACAGGGCCATACAATCAGCCCCAGCATTTT
CDR3 protein: CASSYRTGPYNQPQHF

V gene: TRBV28
D gene: NA
J gene: TRBJ2-7
clone size: NA
CDR3 DNA: TGTGCCAGCAGTTTTGTGACTTTTCCCTACGAGCAGTACTTC
CDR3 protein: CASSFVTFPYEQYF

V gene: TRBV7-2
D gene: TRBD2
J gene: TRBJ2-5
clone size: NA
CDR3 DNA: TGTGCCAGCAGCTTAAGAGCCGGGACTAGCGGGGGGCCGGGTGAGACCCAGTACTTC
CDR3 protein: CASSLRAGTSGGPGETQYF

V gene: TRBV18
D gene: NA
J gene: TRBJ2-3
clone size: NA
CDR3 DNA: TGTGCCAGCTCACCATATCAGGCAGATACGCAGTATTTT
CDR3 protein: CASSPYQADTQYF

V gene: TRBV10-1
D gene: NA
J gene: TRBJ2-6
clone size: NA
CDR3 DNA: TGCGCCAGCAGTGGAAGGGAAGACAGCATCTCTGGGGCCAACGTCCTGACTTTC
CDR3 protein: CASSGREDSISGANVLTF

V gene: TRBV21-1
D gene: NA
J gene: TRBJ1-1
clone size: NA
CDR3 DNA: TGTGCCAGCAGCAAAACAACGACAGGGAGTGTTTCTGAAGCTTTCTTT
CDR3 protein: CASSKTTTGSVSEAFF

V gene: TRBV4-3
D gene: NA
J gene: TRBJ1-4
clone size: once
CDR3 DNA: TGCGCCAGCAGCCAAGAGCTGGGACAAAAAAATGAAAAACTGTTTTTT
CDR3 protein: CASSQELGQKNEKLFF

V gene: TRBV4-2
D gene: TRBD2
J gene: TRBJ2-1
clone size: NA
CDR3 DNA: TGTGCCAGCAGCCAAACATATGGGACTAGCGAAAAGAATGAGCAGTTCTTC
CDR3 protein: CASSQTYGTSEKNEQFF

V gene: TRBV19
D gene: NA
J gene: TRBJ2-1
clone size: NA
CDR3 DNA: TGTGCCAGTAGTTCAAAATCGGTAGACAGTTTGATTTACAATGAGCAGTTCTTC
CDR3 protein: CASSSKSVDSLIYNEQFF

V gene: TRBV6-2/TRBV6-3
D gene: TRBD2
J gene: TRBJ2-7
clone size: NA
CDR3 DNA: TGTGCCAGCAGTTACTCCCCTAGGACTAGCGGGAGGACCTACGAGCAGTACTTC
CDR3 protein: CASSYSPRTSGRTYEQYF

V gene: TRBV5-4
D gene: TRBD1
J gene: TRBJ1-1
clone size: NA
CDR3 DNA: TGTGCCAGCAGAAGACAGGGGGGGATGAACACTGAAGCTTTCTTT
CDR3 protein: CASRRQGGMNTEAFF

V gene: TRBV28
D gene: NA
J gene: TRBJ2-7
clone size: NA
CDR3 DNA: TGTGCCAGCACACAGGGAGACCGCTACGAGCAGTACTTC
CDR3 protein: CASTQGDRYEQYF

V gene: TRBV7-3
D gene: TRBD1
J gene: TRBJ2-1
clone size: NA
CDR3 DNA: TGTGCCAGCAGCCCCGGGACAGGCCCTTACAATGAGCAGTTCTTC
CDR3 protein: CASSPGTGPYNEQFF

V gene: TRBV28
D gene: NA
J gene: TRBJ2-1
clone size: few
CDR3 DNA: TGTGCCAGCAGTCGAACGCCCGGCAGGGGAAGTTACAATGAGCAGTTCTTC
CDR3 protein: CASSRTPGRGSYNEQFF